This is a list of T cell receptor beta chains from one sample in a study of cytomegalovirus exposure and HLA in healthy donors. TCRdb's table, derived via immunoSEQ multiplex PCR, lists solely in-frame clones and lacks some. The repertoire has 200,000 or so clones, roughly 82% of them found once; the top ten carry 13%. Sequencing was done on a sample of PBMCs. The receptors come from a woman between 25 and 40 years old in good health and CMV-seropositive. CDR3s include the opening cysteine and the closing phenylalanine or tryptophan. A D gene is named only where the DNA matches it firmly. Some rows mark clone size as missing; the rest say once, few, many or name a class of expanded clone.

TRBV11-3	.	.	TRBJ1-1	CASSPSGGNTEAFF	TGTGCCAGCAGCCCCTCGGGGGGGAACACTGAAGCTTTCTTT
TRBV6-6	.	.	TRBJ2-3	CASSSKTLASTDTQYF	TGTGCCAGCAGTTCCAAGACCCTAGCAAGCACAGATACGCAGTATTTT
TRBV28	.	.	TRBJ2-5	CASSLTLIRETQYF	TGTGCCAGCAGTTTAACACTAATCCGGGAGACCCAGTACTTC
TRBV28	TRBD1	.	TRBJ1-5	CASRDRVEGNQPQHF	TGTGCCAGCAGGGACAGGGTGGAAGGCAATCAGCCCCAGCATTTT
TRBV18	.	.	TRBJ1-5	CASSPGQDQPQHF	TGTGCCAGCTCACCGGGCCAGGATCAGCCCCAGCATTTT
TRBV5-1	TRBD2	.	TRBJ2-2	CASSFLAGSNTGELFF	TGCGCCAGCAGCTTTCTAGCGGGTTCGAACACCGGGGAGCTGTTTTTT
TRBV5-1	TRBD2	.	TRBJ2-1	CASSWGLAGDYNEQFF	TGCGCCAGCAGCTGGGGACTAGCGGGAGACTACAATGAGCAGTTCTTC
TRBV14	.	few	TRBJ1-5	CASSRHENQPQHF	TGTGCCAGCAGTAGACACGAGAATCAGCCCCAGCATTTT
TRBV5-1	.	.	TRBJ1-2	CASTPSERFLNYGYTF	TGCGCCAGCACGCCTTCGGAGCGCTTCCTTAACTATGGCTACACCTTC
TRBV7-9	.	.	TRBJ2-3	CASRQPGLPSTDTQYF	TGTGCCAGCAGGCAACCCGGACTCCCCTCCACAGATACGCAGTATTTT
TRBV27	.	.	TRBJ1-1	CASNRDSLNTEAFF	TGTGCCAGCAACCGAGACAGCTTGAACACTGAAGCTTTCTTT
TRBV7-2	.	.	TRBJ2-1	CASSLGRLDIYNEQFF	TGTGCCAGCAGCTTAGGGAGACTAGATATTTACAATGAGCAGTTCTTC
TRBV19	TRBD1	.	TRBJ2-6	CASSKGTGLDNVLTF	TGTGCCAGTAGTAAGGGGACAGGCCTCGACAACGTCCTGACTTTC
TRBV2	.	.	TRBJ2-5	CAGGGEETQYF	TGTGCTGGCGGAGGGGAAGAGACCCAGTACTTC
TRBV28	.	.	TRBJ2-1	CASRRGYYNEQFF	TGTGCCAGCAGGCGCGGCTACTACAATGAGCAGTTCTTC
TRBV18	.	.	TRBJ2-5	CASSPPSGQETQYF	TGTGCCAGCTCACCACCATCGGGCCAAGAGACCCAGTACTTC
TRBV5-1	.	.	TRBJ1-1	CASSEGGEAFF	TGCGCCAGCAGCGAAGGAGGCGAAGCTTTCTTT
TRBV27	TRBD2	.	TRBJ2-7	CASRWLTSGFYEQYF	TGTGCCAGCAGATGGCTGACTAGCGGATTCTACGAGCAGTACTTC
TRBV6-1	.	.	TRBJ2-5	CATDPSRLQETQYF	TGTGCCACCGACCCCTCGCGGTTACAAGAGACCCAGTACTTC
TRBV29-1	.	.	TRBJ2-5	CSVDRNQGIQYF	TGCAGCGTTGATCGAAACCAGGGGATCCAGTACTTC
TRBV29-1	.	.	TRBJ2-7	CSVEINADSYEQYF	TGCAGCGTTGAAATCAACGCCGACAGCTACGAGCAGTACTTC
TRBV28	TRBD1	.	TRBJ2-7	CASSFPGTAYEQYF	TGTGCCAGCAGTTTCCCCGGGACAGCTTACGAGCAGTACTTC
TRBV5-6	.	.	TRBJ2-3	CASSLFTFAPSTDTQYF	TGTGCCAGCAGCTTGTTTACTTTCGCACCGAGCACAGATACGCAGTATTTT
TRBV15	.	.	TRBJ1-5	CATSREKTDTNQPQHF	TGTGCCACCAGCAGAGAAAAGACAGACACCAATCAGCCCCAGCATTTT
TRBV27	TRBD1	.	TRBJ2-7	CASTGDRISYEQYF	TGTGCCAGCACCGGGGACAGGATTTCCTACGAGCAGTACTTC
TRBV29-1	TRBD2	.	TRBJ2-7	CSVAVAGDRGEQYF	TGCAGCGTAGCCGTAGCGGGAGACCGTGGCGAGCAGTACTTC
TRBV19	.	.	TRBJ2-7	CASSAAGSSYEQYF	TGTGCCAGTAGTGCAGCCGGGAGCTCCTACGAGCAGTACTTC
TRBV18	TRBD1	.	TRBJ2-1	CASSPGTGISSYNEQFF	TGTGCCAGCTCACCTGGGACAGGGATCAGCTCCTACAATGAGCAGTTCTTC
TRBV29-1	.	.	TRBJ1-1	CSVEDREYEAFF	TGCAGCGTTGAAGATCGAGAATATGAAGCTTTCTTT